This T cell receptor (beta chain) originates from a study of regulatory T cells in long-lasting Graves disease (dated by TCRdb to the early 2020s). Context from the whole study: To count as having persistent Graves' disease, a patient had to have received antithyroid drug treatment for over 5 years with TSH receptor autoantibodies remaining persistently positive. This study used TCR sequencing and RNA sequencing of peripheral blood to compare persistent Graves' disease patients against newly diagnosed Graves' disease patients. A total of about 33 samples underwent TCR sequencing, from about 13 patients with persistent Graves' disease and approximately 20 patients with newly diagnosed Graves' disease. The study was conducted in China and was registered as a clinical trial. On average, persistent Graves' disease patients in the clinical cohort had been on antithyroid drugs for approximately 10 years.

The full study reports these points: A larger number of public clonotypes was shared among persistent patients (more than 2,500) than among newly diagnosed patients (approximately 1,000). Because the primary lesion, thyroid tissue, could not be accessed, the study looked at peripheral blood alone. Persistent Graves' disease patients showed lower TCR Shannon entropy and fewer highly expanded clones than newly diagnosed patients, suggesting clonal expansion. Persistent disease showed preferential use of TRBV28, TRBJ1-2 and TRBJ2-5, whereas newly diagnosed disease favored TRBV20-1 and TRBJ2-1. As a limitation, the authors acknowledged that the small sample size may reduce accuracy. Only the TCR beta chain was sequenced and analyzed.

The time point label of this sample denotes: persistent/refractory GD, antithyroid drugs over 5 years with positive TRAb. RNA was extracted from PBMCs in TRIzol for both TCR sequencing and RNA sequencing. The diagnosis of Graves' disease followed American Thyroid Association guidelines. Patients were recruited from an endocrinology department in Xi'an, China. Each patient gave approximately 9 milliliters of peripheral blood, collected in an EDTA anticoagulant tube. Ficoll Paque Plus density gradient separation was used to isolate PBMCs, and no further T cell sorting was done. An Agilent 2100 Bioanalyzer and agarose gel were used to check RNA quality, while a NanoDrop 2000 measured RNA concentration. This clonotype has more than one count but fewer than ten. It has no known antigen specificity. Base qualities are not recorded, but no much larger clone differs from it by a single base. The CDR3 sequence holds 14 residues, the cysteine and phenylalanine included. The only DNA kept is the CDR3, 42 bases in frame from the first base. CDR1 and CDR2 are drawn from the germline V gene (reference sequence): SEHNR, FQNEAQ. V is shortened by 7 bases, J by 2 bases, and the region joining them spans 15 bases.

Libraries were constructed by multiplex PCR. Sequencing instrument: Illumina HiSeq 4000. To build TCR beta libraries, CDR3 regions were amplified by Arm-PCR using iRepertoire HTBI primers. Gel purification was performed on PCR products prior to sequencing. The authors' pipeline ran thus. A total of 62 TRBV and some 15 TRBJ segments were identified across samples and were used for gene usage analysis of CDR3 amino acid clonotypes. Filtered high-quality paired reads were merged into contigs using COPE and FqMerger. BLAST was used to align contigs to IMGT TRBV, TRBD and TRBJ reference genes, with CDR3 defined following IMGT. Any clonotype with a frequency above 0.1% was counted as a highly expanded clone. Shannon entropy was used to measure repertoire diversity, and the Gini coefficient was used to measure V-J evenness. Public clonotypes were defined as clonotypes shared by more than one individual. TCRdb passed the public sequencing reads through fastp at Q25 and MiXCR, retaining productive beta sequences. Entries that share a CDR3 protein sequence are merged under the most common genes and DNA. The V and J calls were determined by TCRdb, not by the authors. The sample table records 360,000 or so distinct CDR3 sequences; roughly 23% of these occur just once. The top ten hold roughly a quarter of the sample.

This sequence originates from a middle-aged woman with Graves disease. Donor details come from another sample of the same person, matched by shared clones. The sequenced sample was peripheral blood mononuclear cells (PBMCs), obtained when the disease was refractory, from a patient treated with antithyroid drugs. Recombination joined TRBV7-9 with TRBJ2-7; D gene: possibly TRBD2, on 5 matching bases. The nucleotides read TGTGCCAGCAACACCGGGATCCCCCCCTACGAGCAGTACTTC. The resulting protein is CASNTGIPPYEQYF.